The clone carrying this T cell receptor beta chain was counted only a few times. TCRdb reanalysed the RT-PCR reads using MiXCR and keeps one entry per CDR3 protein. This sample has about a million distinct CDR3 sequences, with about 20% found just once. Trimming removed 1 base from V and 5 bases from J, with 9 bases in between. The germline CDR1 and CDR2 sequences are SQVTM and ANQGSEA. The CDR3 is made up of 13 amino acids. This record belongs to a study of patients and donors after allogeneic stem cell transplantation. The sequenced sample was blood, either unsorted or a sorted T cell fraction (not recorded which). The chain couples TRBV29-1 to TRBJ2-4; no firm D call. The receptor was isolated from a human donor who was either an allogeneic HSCT recipient or a stem cell or donor lymphocyte infusion donor (not recorded which). It is not recorded whose cells these are; they may come from a transplant donor. CDR3 loop: CSVEGYQENIQYF. CDR3 coding DNA: TGCAGCGTTGAAGGTTATCAGGAAAACATTCAGTACTTC.